This section outlines one TCR beta chain sequence together with its context. Its binding antigen is unknown. TRB amplification used about 250 ng of peripheral blood genomic DNA, around 40,000 genome equivalents, per sample. Multiplex PCR with a touch-down protocol amplified TRB rearrangements, with the TRB-A and TRB-B primer pools combined in a single tube. Illumina adapters and sample indices were added to the amplicons through two consecutive PCR reactions performed with Phusion HS II polymerase. Amplicons were gel-purified with the NucleoSpin Gel and PCR Clean-up kit, then quantified by Qubit and quality-checked on an Agilent 2100 Bioanalyzer. Sequencing of the libraries was done on an Illumina MiSeq with paired-end, single-indexed, 600-cycle runs. As for how the authors treated the data: MiXCR version 2.1.12 with the default MiXCR reference library was used to align and assemble TRB reads. Each unique CDR3 nucleotide sequence defined a clone, and only productive sequences with at least two reads were analysed. To assess repertoire diversity, an R script computed alpha-parameterized diversity profiles (alpha 0 to 5), which included the Shannon (alpha 1) and Simpson (alpha 2) indices. The tcR package was used to compute combinatorial TRB VJ usage, which was then compared between cohorts by principal component analysis with ade4. Using GLIPH, TCRbeta CDR3s were clustered on pairs of cohorts matched for age and read depth, and a Wilcoxon test was used to compare cluster frequencies. TCRdb reprocessed the reads; each CDR3 protein sequence makes one entry, and DNA is unavailable. TCRdb, not the authors, supplied the V and J calls. The table kept for this sample lists some 3,000 distinct CDR3 sequences. Approximately 27% of the sample belongs to the ten largest clones.

Via the germline V gene, CDR1 is SGHTA and CDR2 FQGNSA. The CDR3 goes from the cysteine to the phenylalanine over 13 residues. No DNA sequence was recorded. The data originate from a study of T cell clusters in autoimmune cytopenias (dated by TCRdb to the late 2010s). For the study in its entirety: TRB sequencing reached a median depth of around 52,000 reads per sample and yielded a median of about 2,400 distinct TRB clonotypes per sample. The study was designed to test whether a disease-specific immune repertoire signature usable as a blood-based biomarker is carried by autoimmune cytopenia patients. In autoimmune cytopenia patients, peripheral blood TRB and IGH repertoires were sequenced during active disease and over treatment follow-up, together with healthy, CLL and autoimmune hepatitis controls. Findings and caveats that apply to the study as a whole: A lack of physiological T cell clusters in primary autoimmune cytopenia patients was suggested by GLIPH, as 51 clusters were found to be exclusive to healthy donors versus approximately 17 exclusive to patients. Shifts in the TRB repertoire, including less even repertoires in secondary cytopenia and CLL, were mostly a reflection of lymphoma bias and not of autoimmunity. The cluster-lack signature was not observed for secondary cytopenia versus CLL, as the signature was apparently masked by the dominant lymphoma-associated repertoire. Healthy donors had almost three times as many exclusive TRB clusters as active autoimmune hepatitis patients, a finding consistent with an autoimmunity-wide signature. The T cell clusters were defined only in silico, and the functional role of the clusters was left to be validated experimentally.

Sample: peripheral blood. The clonotype originates from a human donor with an autoimmune cytopenia or autoimmune hepatitis (not recorded which). Recombination connected TRBV7-2 to TRBJ2-1. The CDR3: CASSLEAENEQFF.